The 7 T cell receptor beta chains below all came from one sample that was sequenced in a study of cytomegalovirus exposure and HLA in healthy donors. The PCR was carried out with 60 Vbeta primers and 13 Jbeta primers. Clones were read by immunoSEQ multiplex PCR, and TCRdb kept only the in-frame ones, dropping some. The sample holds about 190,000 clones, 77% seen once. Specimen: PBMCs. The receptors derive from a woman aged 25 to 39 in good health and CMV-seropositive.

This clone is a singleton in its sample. CDR3 nucleotide sequence: TGTGCCAGCGGGGTTGGGGGGTTAAGCTCCTACGAGCAGTACTTC. This encodes CASGVGGLSSYEQYF. J is TRBJ2-7 and V is TRBV6-1; D might be TRBD2 (6 bases). This CDR3 has 15 amino acids. Germline V CDR1 and CDR2: MNHNS, SASEGT. The ends were cut back, 8 bases at V and 0 bases at J, with 17 bases in the middle.

The CDR3, as DNA: TGTGCCATCAGAACTAGCGAGGTCTACGAGCAGTACTTC. It yields the protein CAIRTSEVYEQYF. The rearrangement links TRBV10-3 to TRBJ2-7; 7 bases agree with TRBD2. The germline V gene encodes CDR1 ENHRY and CDR2 SYGVKD. The CDR3 extends over 13 amino acids. J lost 3 bases, V lost 6 bases, and 5 bases had no gene match.

The CDR3: CAWSVTGGSYGYTF. In nucleotides, the CDR3 is TGTGCCTGGAGTGTGACAGGGGGCTCCTATGGCTACACCTTC. This chain uses TRBV30 with TRBJ1-2; TRBD1 agrees at 10 bases. The V gene end was trimmed by 0 bases and the J gene end by 4 bases; junction bases not matched to a gene: 2. The CDR3 is made up of 14 amino acids. CDR1 and CDR2 from the germline V gene are GTSNPN and SVGIG (reference sequence).

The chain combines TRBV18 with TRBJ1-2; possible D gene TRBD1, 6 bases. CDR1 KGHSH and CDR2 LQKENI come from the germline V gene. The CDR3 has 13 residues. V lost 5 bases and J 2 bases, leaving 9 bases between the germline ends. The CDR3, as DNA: TGTGCCAGCTCAAAAGGGGGAAACTATGGCTACACCTTC. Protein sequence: CASSKGGNYGYTF.

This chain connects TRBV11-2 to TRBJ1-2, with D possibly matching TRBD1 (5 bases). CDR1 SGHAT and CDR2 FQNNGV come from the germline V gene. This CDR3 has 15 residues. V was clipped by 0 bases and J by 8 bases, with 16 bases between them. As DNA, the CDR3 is TGTGCCAGCAGCTTAGATCGTGAAGGGAGGGGCGGCTACACCTTC. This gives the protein CASSLDREGRGGYTF.

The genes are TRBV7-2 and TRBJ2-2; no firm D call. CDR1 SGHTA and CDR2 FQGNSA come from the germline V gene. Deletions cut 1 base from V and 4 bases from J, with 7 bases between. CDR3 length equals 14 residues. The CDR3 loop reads CASSLVVGTGELFF. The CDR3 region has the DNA TGTGCCAGCAGCTTAGTCGTCGGCACCGGGGAGCTGTTTTTT.

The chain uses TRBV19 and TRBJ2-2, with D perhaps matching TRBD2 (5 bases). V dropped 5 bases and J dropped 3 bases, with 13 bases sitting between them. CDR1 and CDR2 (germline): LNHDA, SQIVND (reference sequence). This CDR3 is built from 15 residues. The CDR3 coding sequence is TGTGCCAGTAGTTACTTAAGCGGAGACACCGGGGAGCTGTTTTTT. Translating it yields CASSYLSGDTGELFF.